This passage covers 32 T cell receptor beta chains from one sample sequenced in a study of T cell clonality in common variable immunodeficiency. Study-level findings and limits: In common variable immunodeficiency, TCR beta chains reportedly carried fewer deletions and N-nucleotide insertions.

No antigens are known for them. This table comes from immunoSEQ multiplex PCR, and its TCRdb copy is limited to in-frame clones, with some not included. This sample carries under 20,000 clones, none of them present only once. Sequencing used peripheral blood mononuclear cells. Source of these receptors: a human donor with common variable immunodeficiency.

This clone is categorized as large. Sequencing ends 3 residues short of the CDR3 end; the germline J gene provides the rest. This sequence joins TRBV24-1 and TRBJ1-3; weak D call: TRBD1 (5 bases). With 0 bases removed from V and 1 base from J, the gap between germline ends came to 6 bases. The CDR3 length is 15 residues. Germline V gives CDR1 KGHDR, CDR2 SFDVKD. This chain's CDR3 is CATSDLDSSGNTIYF. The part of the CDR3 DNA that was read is TGTGCCACCAGTGATTTGGACAGTTCTGGAAACACC.

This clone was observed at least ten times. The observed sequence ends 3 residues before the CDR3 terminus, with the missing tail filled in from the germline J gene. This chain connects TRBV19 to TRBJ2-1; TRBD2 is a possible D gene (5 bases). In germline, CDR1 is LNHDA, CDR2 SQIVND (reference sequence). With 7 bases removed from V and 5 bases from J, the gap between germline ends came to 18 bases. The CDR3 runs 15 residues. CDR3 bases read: TGTGCCAGTACCGCACTAGGGCTAGAGAACAATGAG. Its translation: CASTALGLENNE. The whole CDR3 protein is CASTALGLENNEQFF.

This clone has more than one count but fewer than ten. The part of the CDR3 DNA that was read is TGTGCCAGCACCGAGCCCTCCCCAGGGGTTGGTAATCAGCCC. Protein product: CASTEPSPGVGNQP. The CDR3 reads in full as CASTEPSPGVGNQPQHF. V is TRBV6-2 or TRBV6-3 and J is TRBJ1-5; D perhaps matches TRBD1 (6 bases). Coverage ceases 3 residues before the CDR3 finishes, and the germline J gene fills in the end. The germline V gene has CDR1 MNHEY and CDR2 SVGEGT. V shed 7 bases and J shed 4 bases, with 23 bases lying between them. This CDR3 comprises 17 residues.

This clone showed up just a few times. The CDR3 sequence: CASNTGRDTGELFF. CDR3 DNA, as far as it was read: TGTGCCAGTAATACCGGGCGGGACACCGGGGAG. The chain recombines TRBV19 with TRBJ2-2; D is perhaps TRBD2 (5 bases). The sequence runs out 3 residues before the end of the CDR3; the remainder is reconstructed from the germline J gene. V shed 7 bases and J shed 3 bases, with 12 bases lying between them. The CDR3 has 14 residues. Germline loops: CDR1 LNHDA, CDR2 SQIVND (reference sequence).

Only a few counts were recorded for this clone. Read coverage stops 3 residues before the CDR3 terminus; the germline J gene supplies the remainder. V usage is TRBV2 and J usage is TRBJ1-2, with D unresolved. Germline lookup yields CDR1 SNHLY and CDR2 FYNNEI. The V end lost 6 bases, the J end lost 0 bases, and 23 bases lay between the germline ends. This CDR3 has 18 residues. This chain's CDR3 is CASSPNLWSGRTNYGYTF. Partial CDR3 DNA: TGTGCCAGCAGCCCGAACCTCTGGAGCGGGCGGACTAACTATGGC.

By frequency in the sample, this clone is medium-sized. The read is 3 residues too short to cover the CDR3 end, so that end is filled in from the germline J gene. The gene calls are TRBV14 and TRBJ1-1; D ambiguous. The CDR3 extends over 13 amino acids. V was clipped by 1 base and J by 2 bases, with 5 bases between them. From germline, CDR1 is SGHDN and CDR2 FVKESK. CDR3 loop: CASSQVHNTEAFF. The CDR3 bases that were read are TGTGCCAGCAGCCAAGTACATAACACTGAA.

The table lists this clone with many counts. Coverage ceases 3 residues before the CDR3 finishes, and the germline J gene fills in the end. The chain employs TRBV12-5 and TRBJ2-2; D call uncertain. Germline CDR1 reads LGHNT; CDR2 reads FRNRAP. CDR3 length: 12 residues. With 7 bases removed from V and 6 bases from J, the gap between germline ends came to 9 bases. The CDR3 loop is CASAIPPGELFF. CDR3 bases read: TGTGCTAGTGCCATCCCCCCCGGGGAG.

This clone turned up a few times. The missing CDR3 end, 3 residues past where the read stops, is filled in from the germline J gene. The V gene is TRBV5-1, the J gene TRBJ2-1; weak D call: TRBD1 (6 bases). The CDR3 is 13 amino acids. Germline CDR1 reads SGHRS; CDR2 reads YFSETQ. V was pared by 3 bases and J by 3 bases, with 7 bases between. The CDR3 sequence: CASSSDSYNEQFF. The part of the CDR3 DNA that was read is TGCGCCAGCAGCTCGGACAGCTACAATGAG.

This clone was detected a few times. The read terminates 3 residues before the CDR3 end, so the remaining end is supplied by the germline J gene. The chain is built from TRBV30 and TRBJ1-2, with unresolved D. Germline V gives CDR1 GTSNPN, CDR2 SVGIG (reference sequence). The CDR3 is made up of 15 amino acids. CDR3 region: CAFELLTSRLTGYTF. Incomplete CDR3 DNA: TGTGCCTTCGAGCTTTTGACATCACGTTTGACGGGC.

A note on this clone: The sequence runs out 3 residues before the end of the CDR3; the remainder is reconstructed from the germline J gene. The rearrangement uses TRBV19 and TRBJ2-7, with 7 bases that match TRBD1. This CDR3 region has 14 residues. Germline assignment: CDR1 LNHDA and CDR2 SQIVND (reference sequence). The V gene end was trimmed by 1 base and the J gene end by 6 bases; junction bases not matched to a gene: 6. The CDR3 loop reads CASSIGDRVPEQYF. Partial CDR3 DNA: TGTGCCAGTAGTATAGGTGACAGGGTACCCGAG.

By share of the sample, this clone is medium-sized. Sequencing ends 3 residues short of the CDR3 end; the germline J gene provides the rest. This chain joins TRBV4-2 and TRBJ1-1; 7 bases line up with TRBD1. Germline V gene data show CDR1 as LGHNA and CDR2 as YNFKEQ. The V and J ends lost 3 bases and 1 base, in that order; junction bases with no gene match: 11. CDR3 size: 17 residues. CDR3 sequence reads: CASSHLRDSRKNTEAFF. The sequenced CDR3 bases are TGTGCCAGCAGCCATCTTCGGGACAGCCGAAAGAACACTGAA.

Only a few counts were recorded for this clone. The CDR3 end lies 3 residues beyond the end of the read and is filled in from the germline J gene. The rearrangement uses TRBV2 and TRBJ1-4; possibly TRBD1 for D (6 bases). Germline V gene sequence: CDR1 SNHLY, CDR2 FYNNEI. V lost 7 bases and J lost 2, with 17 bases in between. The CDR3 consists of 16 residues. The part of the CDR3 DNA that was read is TGTGCCAGCACCCGTACAGGGTATAGGACTAATGAAAAA. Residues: CASTRTGYRTNEK. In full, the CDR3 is CASTRTGYRTNEKLFF.

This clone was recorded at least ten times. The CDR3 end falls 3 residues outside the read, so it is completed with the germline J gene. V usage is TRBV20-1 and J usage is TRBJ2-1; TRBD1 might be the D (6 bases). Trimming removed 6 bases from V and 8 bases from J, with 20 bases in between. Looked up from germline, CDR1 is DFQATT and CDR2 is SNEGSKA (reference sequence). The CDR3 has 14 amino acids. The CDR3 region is CSARGGVGSDEQFF. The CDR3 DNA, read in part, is TGCAGTGCCAGGGGCGGTGTAGGGTCCGATGAG.

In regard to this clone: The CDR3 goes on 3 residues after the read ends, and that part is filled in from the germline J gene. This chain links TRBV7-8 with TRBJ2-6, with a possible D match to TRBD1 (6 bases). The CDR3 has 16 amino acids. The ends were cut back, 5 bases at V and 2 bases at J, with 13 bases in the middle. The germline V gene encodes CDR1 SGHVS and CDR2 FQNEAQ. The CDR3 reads CASSPRRGPGANVLTF. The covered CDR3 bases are TGTGCCAGCAGCCCCCGCAGGGGACCTGGGGCCAACGTC.

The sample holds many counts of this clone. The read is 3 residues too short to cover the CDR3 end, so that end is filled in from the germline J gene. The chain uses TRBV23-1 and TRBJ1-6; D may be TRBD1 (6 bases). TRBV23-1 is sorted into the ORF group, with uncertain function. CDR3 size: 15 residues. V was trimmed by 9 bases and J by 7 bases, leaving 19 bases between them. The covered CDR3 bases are TGCGCCAGTAGGGGATACAGGGAGTCGAATTCACCC. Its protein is CASRGYRESNSP. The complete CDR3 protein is CASRGYRESNSPLHF.

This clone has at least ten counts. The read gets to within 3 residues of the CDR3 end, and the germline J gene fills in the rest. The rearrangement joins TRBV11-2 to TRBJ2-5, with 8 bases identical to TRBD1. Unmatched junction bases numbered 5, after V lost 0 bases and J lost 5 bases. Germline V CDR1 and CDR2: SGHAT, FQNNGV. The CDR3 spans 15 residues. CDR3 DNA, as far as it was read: TGTGCCAGCAGCTTAGACCGGACAGGGTTCGAGACC. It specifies CASSLDRTGFET. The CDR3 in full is CASSLDRTGFETQYF.

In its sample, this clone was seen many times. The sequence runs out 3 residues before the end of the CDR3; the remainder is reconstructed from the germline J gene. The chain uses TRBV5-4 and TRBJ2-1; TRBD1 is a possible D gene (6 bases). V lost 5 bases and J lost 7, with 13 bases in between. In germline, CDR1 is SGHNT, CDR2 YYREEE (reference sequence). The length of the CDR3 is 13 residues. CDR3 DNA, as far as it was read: TGTGCCAGCAGGACCGGGACAAGGAATGAG. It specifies CASRTGTRNE. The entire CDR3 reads CASRTGTRNEQFF.

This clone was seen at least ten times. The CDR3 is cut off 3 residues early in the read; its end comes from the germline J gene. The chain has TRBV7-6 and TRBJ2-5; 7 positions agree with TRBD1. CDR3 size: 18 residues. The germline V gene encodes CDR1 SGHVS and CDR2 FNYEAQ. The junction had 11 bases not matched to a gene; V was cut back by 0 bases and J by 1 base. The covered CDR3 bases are TGTGCCAGCAGCTTAGCAATAGGGACAGACTTTCCCCAAGAGACC. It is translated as CASSLAIGTDFPQET. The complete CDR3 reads CASSLAIGTDFPQETQYF.

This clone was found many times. The CDR3 sequence: CASSPQTGGAGGSPLHF. The CDR3 DNA, read in part, is TGTGCCAGCAGCCCCCAGACAGGGGGCGCCGGGGGTTCACCC. The rearrangement links TRBV4-2 to TRBJ1-6, with 10 bases identical to TRBD1. The CDR3 extends 3 residues past the end of the read, so its final part is completed from the germline J gene. The CDR3 is 17 amino acids. Germline CDR1 reads LGHNA; CDR2 reads YNFKEQ. V trimming: 4 bases; J trimming: 9 bases; junction bases outside the gene matches: 12.

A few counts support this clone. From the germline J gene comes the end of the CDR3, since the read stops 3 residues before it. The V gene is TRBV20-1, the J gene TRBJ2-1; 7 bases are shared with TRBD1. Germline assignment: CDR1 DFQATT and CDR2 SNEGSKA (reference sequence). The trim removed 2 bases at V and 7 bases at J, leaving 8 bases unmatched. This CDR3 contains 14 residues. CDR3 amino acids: CSARSRQGGNEQFF. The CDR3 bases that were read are TGCAGTGCTAGAAGTCGACAGGGCGGTAATGAG.

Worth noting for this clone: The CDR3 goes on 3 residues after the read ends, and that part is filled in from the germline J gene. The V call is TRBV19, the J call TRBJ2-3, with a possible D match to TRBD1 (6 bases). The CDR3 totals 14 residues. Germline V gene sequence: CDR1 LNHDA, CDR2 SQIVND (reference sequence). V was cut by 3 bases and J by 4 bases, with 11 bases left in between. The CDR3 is CASSMGAGADTQYF. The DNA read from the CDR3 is TGTGCCAGTAGTATGGGGGCAGGGGCAGATACG.

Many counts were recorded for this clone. CDR3: CASSETGVRWTEAFF. The sequenced part of the CDR3 DNA is TGTGCCAGCAGCGAGACGGGGGTCCGTTGGACTGAA. This chain connects TRBV5-5 to TRBJ1-1, with D maybe TRBD1 (5 bases). The read terminates 3 residues before the CDR3 end, so the remaining end is supplied by the germline J gene. CDR1 is SGHKS, CDR2 YYEKEE, per germline (reference sequence). V was cut by 4 bases and J by 5 bases, with 18 bases left in between. The CDR3 spans 15 residues.

CDR3 DNA (partial): TGTGCCAGGACCGGGACAGGGGGAGCAGATACG. Protein sequence: CARTGTGGADT. The whole CDR3 is CARTGTGGADTQYF. The chain uses TRBV2 and TRBJ2-3, with 11 bases fitting TRBD1. From the germline J gene comes the end of the CDR3, since the read stops 3 residues before it. The CDR3 is 14 amino acids. V shed 9 bases and J 4 bases; nucleotides not matched to a gene: 6. Germline CDR1 is SNHLY and CDR2 is FYNNEI. Full variable domain (remainder filled in from reference TRBV2 and TRBJ2-3): EPEVTQTPSHQVTQMGQEVILRCVPISNHLYFYWYRQILGQKVEFLVSFYNNEISEKSEIFDDQFSVERPDGSNFTLKIRSTKLEDSAMYFCARTGTGGADTQYFGPGTRLTVL.

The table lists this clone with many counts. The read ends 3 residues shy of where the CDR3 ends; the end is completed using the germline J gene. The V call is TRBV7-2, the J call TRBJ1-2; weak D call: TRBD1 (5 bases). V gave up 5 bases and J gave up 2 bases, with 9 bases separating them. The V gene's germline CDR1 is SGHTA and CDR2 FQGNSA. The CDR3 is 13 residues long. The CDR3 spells CASSPQGNYGYTF. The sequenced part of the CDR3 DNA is TGTGCCAGCAGCCCCCAGGGCAACTATGGC.

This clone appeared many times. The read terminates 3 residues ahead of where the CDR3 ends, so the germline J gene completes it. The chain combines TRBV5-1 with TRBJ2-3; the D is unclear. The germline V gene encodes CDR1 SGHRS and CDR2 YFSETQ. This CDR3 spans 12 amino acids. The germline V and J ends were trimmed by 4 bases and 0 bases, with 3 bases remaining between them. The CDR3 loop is CASSLSTDTQYF. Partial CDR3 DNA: TGCGCCAGCAGCCTGAGCACAGATACG.

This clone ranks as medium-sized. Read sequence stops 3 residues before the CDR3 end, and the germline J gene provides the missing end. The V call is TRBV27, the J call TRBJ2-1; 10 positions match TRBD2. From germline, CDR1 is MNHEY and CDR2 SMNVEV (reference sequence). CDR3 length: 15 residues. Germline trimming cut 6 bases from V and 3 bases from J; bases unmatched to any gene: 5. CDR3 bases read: TGTGCCAGCAGACCAAGACTAGCGGGCTACAATGAG. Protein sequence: CASRPRLAGYNE. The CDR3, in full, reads CASRPRLAGYNEQFF.

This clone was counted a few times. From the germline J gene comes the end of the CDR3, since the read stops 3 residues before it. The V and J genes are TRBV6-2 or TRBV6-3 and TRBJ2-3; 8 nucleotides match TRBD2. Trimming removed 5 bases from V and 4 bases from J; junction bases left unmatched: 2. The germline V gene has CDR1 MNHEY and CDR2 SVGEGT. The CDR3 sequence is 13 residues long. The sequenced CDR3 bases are TGTGCCAGCAGTAGCGGGGGAGCAGATACG. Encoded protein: CASSSGGADT. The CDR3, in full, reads CASSSGGADTQYF.

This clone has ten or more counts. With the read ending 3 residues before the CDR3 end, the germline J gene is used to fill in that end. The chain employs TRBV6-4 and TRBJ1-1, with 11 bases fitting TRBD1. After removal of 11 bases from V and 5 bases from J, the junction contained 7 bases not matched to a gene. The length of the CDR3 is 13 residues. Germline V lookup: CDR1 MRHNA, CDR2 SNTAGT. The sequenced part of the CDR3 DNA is TGTGCCGCGTCCCGGGACAGGGGGACTGAA. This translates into CAASRDRGTE. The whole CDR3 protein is CAASRDRGTEAFF.

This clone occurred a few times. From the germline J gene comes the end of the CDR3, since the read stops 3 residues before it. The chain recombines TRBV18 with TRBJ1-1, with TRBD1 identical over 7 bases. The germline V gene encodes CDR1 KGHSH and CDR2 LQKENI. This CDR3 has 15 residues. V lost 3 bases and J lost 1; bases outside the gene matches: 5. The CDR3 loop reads CASSPQTGRNTEAFF. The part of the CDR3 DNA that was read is TGTGCCAGCTCACCGCAGACAGGGCGGAACACTGAA.

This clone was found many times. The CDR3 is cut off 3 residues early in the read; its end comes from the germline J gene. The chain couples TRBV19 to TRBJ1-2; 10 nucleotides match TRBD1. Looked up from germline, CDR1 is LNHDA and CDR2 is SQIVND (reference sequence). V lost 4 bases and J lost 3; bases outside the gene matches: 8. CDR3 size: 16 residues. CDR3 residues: CASSKIRDRGYYGYTF. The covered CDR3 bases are TGTGCCAGTAGTAAAATCCGGGACAGGGGTTACTATGGC.

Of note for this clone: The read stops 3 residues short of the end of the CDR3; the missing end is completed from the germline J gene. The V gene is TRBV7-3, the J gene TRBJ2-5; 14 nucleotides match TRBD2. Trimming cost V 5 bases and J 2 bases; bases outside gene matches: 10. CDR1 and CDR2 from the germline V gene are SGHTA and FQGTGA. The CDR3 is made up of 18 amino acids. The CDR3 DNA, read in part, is TGTGCCAGCAGCCCCCGACTAGCGGGGGGGCCCGGGCAAGAGACC. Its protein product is CASSPRLAGGPGQET. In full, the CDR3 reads CASSPRLAGGPGQETQYF.

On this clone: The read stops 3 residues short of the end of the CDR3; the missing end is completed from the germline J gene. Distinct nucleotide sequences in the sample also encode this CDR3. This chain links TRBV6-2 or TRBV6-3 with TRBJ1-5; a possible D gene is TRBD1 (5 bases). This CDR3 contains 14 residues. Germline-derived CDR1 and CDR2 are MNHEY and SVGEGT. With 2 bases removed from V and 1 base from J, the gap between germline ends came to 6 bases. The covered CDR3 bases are TGTGCCAGCAGTTACGGGGCAAGCAATCAGCCC. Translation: CASSYGASNQP. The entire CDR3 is CASSYGASNQPQHF.